This entry is about one T cell receptor (beta chain). Its antigen is as yet unknown. This entry is derived from a study of OX40 agonist ivuxolimab in advanced cancers. As for the study in general: The group had a mean age of around 64 years, ranged from roughly 20 to 79, and was 75% to 85% male. Three dose-escalation patients had partial responses: one with hepatocellular carcinoma and two with cutaneous melanoma. Notes on the study in general: Relative to CD4+ cells, CD8+ T cells on average had more expanded clones. The study observed clonal expansion of CD4+ and CD8+ blood T cells by week 6 at 0.1 to 3.0 mg/kg.

Libraries were prepared by immunoSEQ multiplex PCR; TCRdb keeps only in-frame clonotypes and omits some of them. The sample shows roughly 87,000 clones, roughly 88% of them seen only once. Germline V gene lookup returns CDR1 LGHNA and CDR2 YSLEER. This CDR3 is 13 amino acids long. Losses at the gene ends were 3 bases for V and 6 bases for J; bases not matched to a gene: 4. The sequences come from CD4+ or CD8+ T cells sorted from blood, collected in a trial of the OX40 agonist ivuxolimab. This TCR came from an adult with an advanced solid tumor such as melanoma, head and neck, liver or kidney cancer. This chain uses TRBV4-3 with TRBJ2-7, with 8 bases aligning to TRBD2. The CDR3 spells CASSQVAGLEQYF. DNA of the CDR3: TGCGCCAGCAGCCAGGTAGCGGGACTCGAGCAGTACTTC.